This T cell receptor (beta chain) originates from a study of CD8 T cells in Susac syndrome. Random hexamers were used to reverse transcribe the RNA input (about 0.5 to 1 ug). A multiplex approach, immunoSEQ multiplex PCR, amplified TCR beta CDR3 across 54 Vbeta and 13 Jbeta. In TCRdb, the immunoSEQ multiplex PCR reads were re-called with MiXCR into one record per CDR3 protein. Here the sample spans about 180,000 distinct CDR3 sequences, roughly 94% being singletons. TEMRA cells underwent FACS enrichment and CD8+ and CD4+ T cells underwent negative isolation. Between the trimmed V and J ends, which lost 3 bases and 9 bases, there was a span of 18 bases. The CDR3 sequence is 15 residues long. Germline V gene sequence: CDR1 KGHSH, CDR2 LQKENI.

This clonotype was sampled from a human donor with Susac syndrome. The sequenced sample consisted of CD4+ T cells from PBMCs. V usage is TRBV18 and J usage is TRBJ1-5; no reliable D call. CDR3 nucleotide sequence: TGTGCCAGCTCACCCGCTAACTCGATCCTCGGGCCCCAGCATTTT. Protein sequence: CASSPANSILGPQHF.